This T cell receptor beta chain originates from a study of T cells in women clearing cervical HPV infection. Study-wide background: Donors had HPV16-related CIN3 or worse; 2 had invasive cancer. Only a few women had HLA typing results available.

Study-wide results and limits: CIN3+ cases had significantly higher TCR repertoire richness than controls, but evenness did not differ.

This CDR3 has 15 residues. Looked up from germline, CDR1 is DFQATT and CDR2 is SNEGSKA (reference sequence). J was trimmed by 0 bases and V by 6 bases; bases with no gene match: 8. As regards this clone: Its specificity is not known. The CDR3 goes on 3 residues after the read ends, and that part is filled in from the germline J gene.

TCRdb's table, derived via immunoSEQ multiplex PCR, lists solely in-frame clones and lacks some. The sample totals around 30,000 clones. Sequencing was carried out using blood buffy coat. The genes are TRBV20-1 and TRBJ2-7, with 10 bases lining up with TRBD2. The receptor was isolated from a woman between 18 and 70 years old with a cervical HPV16 infection that either progressed to CIN3+ or cleared (not recorded which). The CDR3 bases that were read are TGCAGTGCCCCCTCAGCGGGAGGGAGCTCCTACGAG. Translated, it gives CSAPSAGGSSYE. The CDR3, in full, reads CSAPSAGGSSYEQYF.